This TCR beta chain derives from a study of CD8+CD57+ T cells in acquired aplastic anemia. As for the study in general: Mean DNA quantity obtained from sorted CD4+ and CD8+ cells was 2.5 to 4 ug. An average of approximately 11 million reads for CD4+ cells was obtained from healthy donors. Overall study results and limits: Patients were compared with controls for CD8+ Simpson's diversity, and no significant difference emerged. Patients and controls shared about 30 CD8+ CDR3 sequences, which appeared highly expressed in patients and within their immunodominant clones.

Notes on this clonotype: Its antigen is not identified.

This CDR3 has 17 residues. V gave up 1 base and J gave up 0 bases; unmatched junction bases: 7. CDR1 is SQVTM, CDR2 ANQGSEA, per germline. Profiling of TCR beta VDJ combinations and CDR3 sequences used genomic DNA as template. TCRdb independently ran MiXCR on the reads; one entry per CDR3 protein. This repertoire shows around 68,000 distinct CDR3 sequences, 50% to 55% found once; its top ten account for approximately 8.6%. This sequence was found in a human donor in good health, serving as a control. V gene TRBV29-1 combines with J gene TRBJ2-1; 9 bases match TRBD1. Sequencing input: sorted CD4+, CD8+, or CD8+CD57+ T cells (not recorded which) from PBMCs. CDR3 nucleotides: TGCAGCGTTGAAGGAACAGGGGGCTACCCCTCCTACAATGAGCAGTTCTTC. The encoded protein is CSVEGTGGYPSYNEQFF.